This T cell receptor beta chain was sequenced in a study of radiation and T cells in renal cell carcinoma. V lost 4 bases, J lost 5 bases, and 12 bases stayed unmatched. CDR3 length: 16 amino acids. Germline V gives CDR1 SQVTM, CDR2 ANQGSEA. Here immunoSEQ multiplex PCR was the method, and the copy in TCRdb shows in-frame clones only, minus some. The sample includes around 70,000 clones, over 80% of them seen just once. Time point described: blood 2 weeks post-SBRT. Specified treatment: 15 Gy SBRT to primary tumor, nephrectomy 4 weeks later. Study findings and constraints: In blood, top tumor clones expanded by 2 weeks, shrinking by 4.

Remarks on this clone: Its antigen is unknown.

This specimen consisted of blood, obtained from a patient whose treatment included radiotherapy and nephrectomy. This sequence was found in a man between 60 and 75 years old with renal cell carcinoma. The genes are TRBV29-1 and TRBJ2-5, with 11 bases lining up with TRBD2. CDR3: CSVVLAGALGWETQYF. The CDR3, as DNA: TGCAGCGTTGTACTAGCGGGAGCCTTGGGGTGGGAGACCCAGTACTTC. Drawing the rest from reference TRBV29-1 and TRBJ2-5, the complete variable domain is SAVISQKPSRDICQRGTSLTIQCQVDSQVTMMFWYRQQPGQSLTLIATANQGSEATYESGFVIDKFPISRPNLTFSTLTVSNMSPEDSSIYLCSVVLAGALGWETQYFGPGTRLLVL.